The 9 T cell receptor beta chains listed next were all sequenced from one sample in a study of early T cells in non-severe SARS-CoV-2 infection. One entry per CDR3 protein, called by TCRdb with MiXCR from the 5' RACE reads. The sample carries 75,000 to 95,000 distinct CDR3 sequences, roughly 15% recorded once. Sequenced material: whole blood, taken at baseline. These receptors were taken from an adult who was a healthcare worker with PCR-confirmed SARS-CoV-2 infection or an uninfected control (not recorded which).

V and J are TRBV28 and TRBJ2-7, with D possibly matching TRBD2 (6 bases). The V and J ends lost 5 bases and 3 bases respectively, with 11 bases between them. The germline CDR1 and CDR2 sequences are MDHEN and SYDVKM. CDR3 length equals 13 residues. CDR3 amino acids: CASSPPGGYEQYF. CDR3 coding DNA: TGTGCCAGCAGTCCCCCCGGGGGCTACGAGCAGTACTTC.

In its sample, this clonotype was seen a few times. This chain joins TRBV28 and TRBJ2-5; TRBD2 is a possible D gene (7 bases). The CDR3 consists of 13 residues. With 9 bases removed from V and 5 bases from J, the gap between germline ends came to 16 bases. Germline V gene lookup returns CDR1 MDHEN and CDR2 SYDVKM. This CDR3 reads CASGGAGSETQYF. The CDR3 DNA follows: TGTGCCAGTGGGGGGGCCGGTTCGGAGACCCAGTACTTC.

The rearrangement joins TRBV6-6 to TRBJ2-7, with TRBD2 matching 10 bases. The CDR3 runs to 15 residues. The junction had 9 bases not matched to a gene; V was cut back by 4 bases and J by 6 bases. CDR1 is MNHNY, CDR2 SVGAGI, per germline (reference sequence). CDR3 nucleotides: TGTGCCAGCAGTTTTTCAGCGGGAGGGCCCAGCGAGCAGTACTTC. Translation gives CASSFSAGGPSEQYF.

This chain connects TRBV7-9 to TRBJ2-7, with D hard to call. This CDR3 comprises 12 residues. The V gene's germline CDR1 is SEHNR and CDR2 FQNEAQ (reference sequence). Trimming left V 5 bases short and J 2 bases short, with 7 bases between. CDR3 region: CASSTQTYEQYF. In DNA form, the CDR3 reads TGTGCCAGCAGCACCCAAACCTACGAGCAGTACTTC.

The CDR3 region has the DNA TGTGCCAGCAGTGAAGTAGGAGGGTCCCACAATGAGCAGTTCTTC. It is translated as CASSEVGGSHNEQFF. This rearrangement joins TRBV2 to TRBJ2-1; D possibly corresponds to TRBD2 (6 bases). This CDR3 is 15 amino acids long. Germline V gene sequence: CDR1 SNHLY, CDR2 FYNNEI. Trimming removed 1 base at V and 5 bases at J, with 12 bases between.

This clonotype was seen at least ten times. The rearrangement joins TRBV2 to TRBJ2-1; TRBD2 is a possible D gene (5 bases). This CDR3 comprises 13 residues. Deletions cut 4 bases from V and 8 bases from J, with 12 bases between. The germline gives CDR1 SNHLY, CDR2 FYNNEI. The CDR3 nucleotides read TGTGCCAGCAGTGTGGGGATCGGGGATGAGCAGTTCTTC. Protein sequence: CASSVGIGDEQFF.

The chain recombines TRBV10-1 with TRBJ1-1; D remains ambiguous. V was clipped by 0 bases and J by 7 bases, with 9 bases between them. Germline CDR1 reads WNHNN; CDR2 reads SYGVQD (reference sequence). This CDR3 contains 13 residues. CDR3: CASSESVENEAFF. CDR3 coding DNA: TGCGCCAGCAGTGAGTCGGTGGAAAATGAAGCTTTCTTT.

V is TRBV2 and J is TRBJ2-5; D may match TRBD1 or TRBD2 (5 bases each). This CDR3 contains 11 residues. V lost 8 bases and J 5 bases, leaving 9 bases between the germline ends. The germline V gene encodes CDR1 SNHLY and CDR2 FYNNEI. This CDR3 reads CASDWGETQYF. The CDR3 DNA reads TGTGCCAGCGACTGGGGGGAGACCCAGTACTTC.

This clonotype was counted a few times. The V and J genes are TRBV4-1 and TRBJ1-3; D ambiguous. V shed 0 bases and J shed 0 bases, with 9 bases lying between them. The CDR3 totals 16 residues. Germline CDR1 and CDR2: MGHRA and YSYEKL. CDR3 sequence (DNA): TGCGCCAGCAGCCAAGATTTTCGCCGCTCTGGAAACACCATATATTTT. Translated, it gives CASSQDFRRSGNTIYF.